This T cell receptor (beta chain) comes out of a study of early stage breast cancer tumors. Trimming stripped 1 base from V and 4 bases from J, with 14 bases between. Germline V gives CDR1 GTSNPN, CDR2 SVGIG (reference sequence). The CDR3 is 15 amino acids. In this sample, this clone turned up once. Profiling relied on immunoSEQ multiplex PCR, and the TCRdb table lists in-frame clones only, not all of them. Counted here are around 20,000 clones, 65% to 85% occurring once; the ten biggest clones make up 1.8%. J is TRBJ1-5 and V is TRBV30, with a weak D call TRBD1 (6 bases). This clonotype was obtained from a person aged 70 to 85 with breast cancer. Sequencing input: blood. The CDR3: CAWSGDRSTNQPQHF. The CDR3 bases are TGTGCCTGGAGTGGAGACAGGTCAACAAATCAGCCCCAGCATTTT.